Here is one TCR beta chain with its context. Only in-frame clones appear in the TCRdb table, and some are missing; sequencing was by immunoSEQ multiplex PCR. The sample includes about 97,000 clones, about 92% seen only once; the top ten take less than 2.5%. The V gene's germline CDR1 is SGHDT and CDR2 YYEEEE. The CDR3 runs 15 residues. Trimming cost V 2 bases and J 2 bases, with 12 bases left between them. This sample was included in a study of control samples from healthy donors and cancer patients. The sequence came from a woman between 18 and 29 years old in good health. The chain uses TRBV5-6 and TRBJ2-3; D is ambiguous. Sequencing used blood. Here the CDR3 DNA reads TGTGCCAGCAGCTTACCCAGCATCTCCACAGATACGCAGTATTTT. Its translation is CASSLPSISTDTQYF.